Listed below are T cell receptor beta chains from one sample, sequenced in a study of shared clonotypes between healthy human individuals. Method: immunoSEQ multiplex PCR; TCRdb's copy keeps in-frame clones and lacks some. The table includes about 2 million clones, about 95% detected once. Sequencing was performed on naive CD8+ T cells sorted from blood. These receptors came from a young man in good health. Both conserved end residues are part of each CDR3.

v_gene	j_gene	CDR3aa
TRBV19	TRBJ1-5	CASGPRQVYSNQPQHF
TRBV4-3	TRBJ2-2	CASSQGGWGNTGELFF
TRBV29-1	TRBJ2-7	CSADGGTGVSEQYF
TRBV10-3	TRBJ2-3	CAISDPPSADTQYF
TRBV4-3	TRBJ2-5	CASSQKTGKWETQYF
TRBV6-5	TRBJ2-7	CASSASVSSYEQYF
TRBV4-1	TRBJ2-5	CASSQDQAGLSDQYF
TRBV7-9	TRBJ2-2	CASSFQRDLPKNTGELFF
TRBV6-1	TRBJ2-7	CATSSPGQGSYEQYF
TRBV6-5	TRBJ2-7	CASSYSEPPVYEQYF
TRBV27	TRBJ2-1	CASSLSANEQFF
TRBV5-1	TRBJ1-1	CASSFGQGAQDTEAFF
TRBV7-2	TRBJ2-2	CASSLVGLGPPAGELFF
TRBV5-1	TRBJ2-5	CASSWTTGHNIQETQYF
TRBV10-3	TRBJ1-6	CAISEFEEGMALHF
TRBV25-1	TRBJ1-4	CASSEPDRGTNEKLFF
TRBV6-6	TRBJ2-3	CASSWTGATDTQYF
TRBV6-6	TRBJ2-2	CASTPQTGELFF
TRBV4-1	TRBJ2-7	CASSQVRTGADEQYF
TRBV5-1	TRBJ2-3	CASSRLVPGSSTDTQYF
TRBV29-1	TRBJ2-7	CSVEGGGTDFYEQYF
TRBV18	TRBJ2-7	CASSGPYEGTYEQYF
TRBV7-9	TRBJ1-4	CASSWGETNEKLFF
TRBV15	TRBJ2-1	CATSRVKIDEQFF
TRBV13	TRBJ2-5	CASSPSGRGETQYF
TRBV4-3	TRBJ2-5	CASSRLTGDQRETQYF
TRBV21-1	TRBJ1-5	CASSKVPGQGREPQHF
TRBV18	TRBJ1-4	CASSPLQGIGFGEKLFF
TRBV30	TRBJ2-2	CAWSVSGGELFF
TRBV9	TRBJ1-2	CASSPHSGYPGNPYGYTF
TRBV11-2	TRBJ2-1	CASSPPLSSYNEQFF
TRBV29-1	TRBJ1-1	CSAQGQSNTEAFF
TRBV9	TRBJ2-2	CASSVGWSGVTGELFF
TRBV4-3	TRBJ1-5	CASSQEGNNQPQHF
TRBV29-1	TRBJ2-1	CSVGGQESSYNEQFF
TRBV4-1	TRBJ1-2	CASSQESGFGDGYTF
TRBV13	TRBJ1-1	CASSLNRGNTEAFF
TRBV27	TRBJ1-2	CASSSSQGEYFYGYTF
TRBV5-1	TRBJ2-3	CASRQGADVNTDTQYF
TRBV27	TRBJ2-7	CASSYRGSYEQYF
TRBV29-1	TRBJ2-5	CSASLAGGLETQYF